The rows below give T cell receptor beta chains drawn from one sample of a study of OX40 agonist ivuxolimab in advanced cancers. Sequenced by immunoSEQ multiplex PCR; TCRdb stores in-frame clones only, minus some. The sample lists about 48,000 clones, around 86% occurring once. The input for sequencing was CD4+ or CD8+ T cells sorted from blood, taken in a trial of the OX40 agonist ivuxolimab. The source is an adult with an advanced solid tumor such as melanoma, head and neck, liver or kidney cancer. Each CDR3 is given with its conserved first and last residue. D genes are given only for firm matches. The size field is filled for only some rows; it gives once, few, many or a size class.

CDR3 DNA: TGCGCCAGCAGCCCGGTGGGATTCACTGAAGCTTTCTTT
CDR3 protein: CASSPVGFTEAFF
D gene: .
J gene: TRBJ1-1
clone size: .
V gene: TRBV5-1
CDR3 length: 13

CDR3 DNA: TGTGCCAGCAGCTTGGAAATCGGGGGAGGGGCTTTCTTT
CDR3 protein: CASSLEIGGGAFF
D gene: .
J gene: TRBJ1-1
clone size: once
V gene: TRBV5-4
CDR3 length: 13

CDR3 DNA: TGTGCCAGCAGCAGAACCGGGACTAGCTCCTACGAGCAGTACTTC
CDR3 protein: CASSRTGTSSYEQYF
D gene: TRBD2
J gene: TRBJ2-7
clone size: few
V gene: TRBV7-2
CDR3 length: 15

CDR3 DNA: TGTGCCATCAGTGAGTCGGGGGTAGAGCAGTACTTC
CDR3 protein: CAISESGVEQYF
D gene: .
J gene: TRBJ2-7
clone size: .
V gene: TRBV10-3
CDR3 length: 12

CDR3 DNA: TGTGCCAGCAGCTTAGCGGCGAACCCCAATGAGCAGTTCTTC
CDR3 protein: CASSLAANPNEQFF
D gene: .
J gene: TRBJ2-1
clone size: .
V gene: TRBV11-1
CDR3 length: 14

CDR3 DNA: TGTGCCTCTGGGGGCGAGTTTCGCAATCAGCCCCAGCATTTT
CDR3 protein: CASGGEFRNQPQHF
D gene: .
J gene: TRBJ1-5
clone size: .
V gene: TRBV19
CDR3 length: 14

CDR3 DNA: TGTGCCAGCAGCCCGACCCGGGACACCGGGGAGCTGTTTTTT
CDR3 protein: CASSPTRDTGELFF
D gene: .
J gene: TRBJ2-2
clone size: .
V gene: TRBV7-2
CDR3 length: 14

CDR3 DNA: TGTGCCAGCGGTGTCCAGGGGGGAAACACTGAAGCTTTCTTT
CDR3 protein: CASGVQGGNTEAFF
D gene: TRBD1
J gene: TRBJ1-1
clone size: .
V gene: TRBV7-9
CDR3 length: 14

CDR3 DNA: TGCACCAGCAGCCAGCTTATCAATCAGCCCCAGCATTTT
CDR3 protein: CTSSQLINQPQHF
D gene: .
J gene: TRBJ1-5
clone size: .
V gene: TRBV1
CDR3 length: 13

CDR3 DNA: TGCGCCAGCAGCCCCGGGGGACCCGGGACGGACTATGGCTACACCTTC
CDR3 protein: CASSPGGPGTDYGYTF
D gene: .
J gene: TRBJ1-2
clone size: .
V gene: TRBV5-1
CDR3 length: 16

CDR3 DNA: TGTGCCAGCAGTGGGGCCGGTCGACATAGCTCCTACAATGAGCAGTTCTTC
CDR3 protein: CASSGAGRHSSYNEQFF
D gene: .
J gene: TRBJ2-1
clone size: .
V gene: TRBV25-1
CDR3 length: 17

CDR3 DNA: TGTGCCAGCAGTCAAGGACTAGCGGGGGGCGCCGGGAAGACCCAGTACTTC
CDR3 protein: CASSQGLAGGAGKTQYF
D gene: TRBD2
J gene: TRBJ2-5
clone size: few
V gene: TRBV7-2
CDR3 length: 17

CDR3 DNA: TGCGCCAGCAGCTTGGGGAGCCCCACAGATACGCAGTATTTT
CDR3 protein: CASSLGSPTDTQYF
D gene: .
J gene: TRBJ2-3
clone size: .
V gene: TRBV5-1
CDR3 length: 14

CDR3 DNA: TGTGCCAGCAGTCTAGAGCGGGGGGCCGGAGATACGCAGTATTTT
CDR3 protein: CASSLERGAGDTQYF
D gene: TRBD2
J gene: TRBJ2-3
clone size: .
V gene: TRBV2
CDR3 length: 15

CDR3 DNA: TGTGCCAGCAGTGATAGACTAGCGGCGTACAATGAGCAGTTCTTC
CDR3 protein: CASSDRLAAYNEQFF
D gene: TRBD2
J gene: TRBJ2-1
clone size: .
V gene: TRBV6-1
CDR3 length: 15

CDR3 DNA: TGTGCCAGCAGCCGGCGAAACACAGATACGCAGTATTTT
CDR3 protein: CASSRRNTDTQYF
D gene: .
J gene: TRBJ2-3
clone size: .
V gene: TRBV7-8
CDR3 length: 13

CDR3 DNA: TGTGCCAGCAGCGCACCGAATAGCCAGGGCGACGAGCAGTACTTC
CDR3 protein: CASSAPNSQGDEQYF
D gene: .
J gene: TRBJ2-7
clone size: .
V gene: TRBV2
CDR3 length: 15

CDR3 DNA: TGCGCCAGCAGTCTAACGAGGGGCGACTATGGCTACACCTTC
CDR3 protein: CASSLTRGDYGYTF
D gene: .
J gene: TRBJ1-2
clone size: few
V gene: TRBV4-3
CDR3 length: 14

CDR3 DNA: TGTGCCAGCCGCCGAAGCGGGGGAAATCACGAGCAGTACTTC
CDR3 protein: CASRRSGGNHEQYF
D gene: TRBD2
J gene: TRBJ2-7
clone size: .
V gene: TRBV4-2
CDR3 length: 14

CDR3 DNA: TGTGCCAGCAGCGTAAATGAGCAGTACTTC
CDR3 protein: CASSVNEQYF
D gene: .
J gene: TRBJ2-7
clone size: .
V gene: TRBV9
CDR3 length: 10

CDR3 DNA: TGTGCCAGCTCAACGGACAGGGGAGGGTCCAACTATGGCTACACCTTC
CDR3 protein: CASSTDRGGSNYGYTF
D gene: TRBD1
J gene: TRBJ1-2
clone size: .
V gene: TRBV18
CDR3 length: 16

CDR3 DNA: TGTGCCAGCTCACCGAATGAGGAGACCCAGTACTTC
CDR3 protein: CASSPNEETQYF
D gene: .
J gene: TRBJ2-5
clone size: .
V gene: TRBV18
CDR3 length: 12

CDR3 DNA: TGTGCCAGTAGTGAAGGAGGGGGCTTCGGGGAGCTGTTTTTT
CDR3 protein: CASSEGGGFGELFF
D gene: .
J gene: TRBJ2-2
clone size: .
V gene: TRBV19
CDR3 length: 14

CDR3 DNA: TGTGCCAGCAGCTCCAGCCGGGACCTCTCCTACGAGCAGTACTTC
CDR3 protein: CASSSSRDLSYEQYF
D gene: .
J gene: TRBJ2-7
clone size: .
V gene: TRBV5-4
CDR3 length: 15

CDR3 DNA: TGTGCCATCAGGGCGGGACCCTCGCCGGTCGAGCAGTACTTC
CDR3 protein: CAIRAGPSPVEQYF
D gene: .
J gene: TRBJ2-7
clone size: .
V gene: TRBV10-3
CDR3 length: 14

CDR3 DNA: TGTGCCAGCAGTTACTCGACCGACGGTGGGGGCTACACCTTC
CDR3 protein: CASSYSTDGGGYTF
D gene: .
J gene: TRBJ1-2
clone size: once
V gene: TRBV6-5
CDR3 length: 14

CDR3 DNA: TGTGCCAGCAGCGGGACTGAATACAATGAGCAGTTCTTC
CDR3 protein: CASSGTEYNEQFF
D gene: .
J gene: TRBJ2-1
clone size: once
V gene: TRBV7-2
CDR3 length: 13

CDR3 DNA: TGTGCCAGCAGCCATGCATTTAATGAAAAACTGTTTTTT
CDR3 protein: CASSHAFNEKLFF
D gene: .
J gene: TRBJ1-4
clone size: once
V gene: TRBV14
CDR3 length: 13

CDR3 DNA: TGTGCCAGCAGTGAATTCGTTTTGCCCACAGATACGCAGTATTTT
CDR3 protein: CASSEFVLPTDTQYF
D gene: .
J gene: TRBJ2-3
clone size: .
V gene: TRBV2
CDR3 length: 15

CDR3 DNA: TGTGCCAGCAGCTTGGGGCAGGACACTGAAGCTTTCTTT
CDR3 protein: CASSLGQDTEAFF
D gene: .
J gene: TRBJ1-1
clone size: .
V gene: TRBV5-4
CDR3 length: 13

CDR3 DNA: TGTGCCAGCAGTAAGAAGGTGGGGGCCAACGTCCTGACTTTC
CDR3 protein: CASSKKVGANVLTF
D gene: .
J gene: TRBJ2-6
clone size: once
V gene: TRBV6-5
CDR3 length: 14

CDR3 DNA: TGCGCCAGCAGCCAAGCCGAGCGGGGGATCTACGAGCAGTACTTC
CDR3 protein: CASSQAERGIYEQYF
D gene: TRBD2
J gene: TRBJ2-7
clone size: .
V gene: TRBV4-1
CDR3 length: 15

CDR3 DNA: TGCGCCAGCAGCCAAGAGAGGTTGGGCTACACCTTC
CDR3 protein: CASSQERLGYTF
D gene: .
J gene: TRBJ1-2
clone size: .
V gene: TRBV4-1
CDR3 length: 12

CDR3 DNA: TGTGCCAGCAGCCCTCGGGACAGGGACAATTCACCCCTCCACTTT
CDR3 protein: CASSPRDRDNSPLHF
D gene: TRBD1
J gene: TRBJ1-6
clone size: .
V gene: TRBV11-3
CDR3 length: 15

CDR3 DNA: TGTGCTAGTGGAGCGGGTTACACTGAAGCTTTCTTT
CDR3 protein: CASGAGYTEAFF
D gene: .
J gene: TRBJ1-1
clone size: few
V gene: TRBV12-5
CDR3 length: 12

CDR3 DNA: TGTGCCAGTAGTAACGGTCCGGACACCGGGGAGCTGTTTTTT
CDR3 protein: CASSNGPDTGELFF
D gene: .
J gene: TRBJ2-2
clone size: .
V gene: TRBV19
CDR3 length: 14

CDR3 DNA: TGTGCCAGCAGCTTACGGTCTCTGACAGGGGCCCTCGAGCAGTACTTC
CDR3 protein: CASSLRSLTGALEQYF
D gene: TRBD1
J gene: TRBJ2-7
clone size: .
V gene: TRBV7-8
CDR3 length: 16

CDR3 DNA: TGTGCCAGCAGCTTTTCGGGCACTGAAGCTTTCTTT
CDR3 protein: CASSFSGTEAFF
D gene: .
J gene: TRBJ1-1
clone size: .
V gene: TRBV11-2
CDR3 length: 12